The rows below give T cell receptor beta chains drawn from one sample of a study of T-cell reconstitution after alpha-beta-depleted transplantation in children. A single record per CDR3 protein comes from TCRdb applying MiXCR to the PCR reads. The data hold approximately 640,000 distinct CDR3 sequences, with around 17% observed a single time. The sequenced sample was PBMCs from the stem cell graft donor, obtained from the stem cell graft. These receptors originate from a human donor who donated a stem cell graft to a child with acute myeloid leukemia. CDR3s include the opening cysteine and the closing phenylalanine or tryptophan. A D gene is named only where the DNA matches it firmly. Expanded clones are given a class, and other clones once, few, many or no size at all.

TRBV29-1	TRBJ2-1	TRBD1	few	TGCAGCGCGCGGAGTTTAGGGGGCACCTACAATGAGCAGTTCTTC	CSARSLGGTYNEQFF
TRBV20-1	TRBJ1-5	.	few	TGCAGTGCTAAGGGGGGGGGACATCAGCCCCAGCATTTT	CSAKGGGHQPQHF
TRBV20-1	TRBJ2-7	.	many	TGCAGTGCCTGGGACCTTCCCCCCTACGAGCAGTACTTC	CSAWDLPPYEQYF
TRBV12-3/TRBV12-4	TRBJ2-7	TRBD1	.	TGTGCCAGCAGTTCTCAAACCGGGACAGGGGTTTCCTACGAGCAGTACTTC	CASSSQTGTGVSYEQYF
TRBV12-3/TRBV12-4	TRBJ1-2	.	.	TGTGCCAGCATTCGGGGGGACTCGGACTATGGCTACACCTTC	CASIRGDSDYGYTF
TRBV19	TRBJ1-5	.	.	TGTGCCAGTAGTATAGATCGCCAACAGTGGAGTCAGCCCCAGCATTTT	CASSIDRQQWSQPQHF
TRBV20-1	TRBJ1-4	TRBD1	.	TGCAGTGCTAGAGATATGACAGGGGGTGAAAAACTGTTTTTT	CSARDMTGGEKLFF
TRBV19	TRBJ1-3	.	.	TGTGCCAGTAGCCTTCGGGGACCGCTCTCTGGAAACACCATATATTTT	CASSLRGPLSGNTIYF
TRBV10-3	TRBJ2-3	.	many	TGTGCCATCAAGGACACGGACACAGATACGCAGTATTTT	CAIKDTDTDTQYF
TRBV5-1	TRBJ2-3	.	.	TGCGCCAGCAGCGTAGGACTGGGCACAGATACGCAGTATTTT	CASSVGLGTDTQYF
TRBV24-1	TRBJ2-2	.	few	TGTGCCACCTCTGAGGGACAAATCACGAACACCGGGGAGCTGTTTTTT	CATSEGQITNTGELFF
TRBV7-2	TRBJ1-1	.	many	TGTGCCAGCACCCCAGTGGGGACTGAAGCTTTCTTT	CASTPVGTEAFF
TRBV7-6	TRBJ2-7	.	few	TGTGCCAGCAGCTTAGCCGCGGGCAGTTCCTACGAGCAGTACTTC	CASSLAAGSSYEQYF
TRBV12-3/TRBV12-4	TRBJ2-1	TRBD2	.	TGTGCCAGCACCGCTATAGCGGGGGGGCCCCATGAGCAGTTCTTC	CASTAIAGGPHEQFF
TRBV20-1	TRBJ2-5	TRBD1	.	TGCAGTGCTAGCCTCCGGGACAGATTGCTTCTAGGGGACCAAGAGACCCAGTACTTC	CSASLRDRLLLGDQETQYF
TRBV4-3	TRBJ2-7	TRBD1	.	TGCGCCAGCAGCCATCGACAGGGGGAGAGGTACGAGCAGTACTTC	CASSHRQGERYEQYF
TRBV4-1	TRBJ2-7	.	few	TGCGCCAGCAGCCAAGCGTCCCAGACCTACGAGCAGTACTTC	CASSQASQTYEQYF
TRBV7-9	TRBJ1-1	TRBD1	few	TGTGCCAGCAGCCGTACAGGGGGCCACACTGAAGCTTTCTTT	CASSRTGGHTEAFF